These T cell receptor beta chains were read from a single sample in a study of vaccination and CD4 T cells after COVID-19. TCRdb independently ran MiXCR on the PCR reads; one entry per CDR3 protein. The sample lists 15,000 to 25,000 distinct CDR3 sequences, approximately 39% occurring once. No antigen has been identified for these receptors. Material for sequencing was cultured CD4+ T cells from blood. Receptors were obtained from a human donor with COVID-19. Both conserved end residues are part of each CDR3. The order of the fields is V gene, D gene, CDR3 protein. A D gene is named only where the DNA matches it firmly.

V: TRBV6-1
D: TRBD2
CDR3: CASSPQAGGKYEQYF

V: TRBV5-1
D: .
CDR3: CASSSGVDEQFF

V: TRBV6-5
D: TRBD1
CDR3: CASSYGGQGGNQPQHF

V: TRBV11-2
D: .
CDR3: CASSLDQGLAKNTQYF

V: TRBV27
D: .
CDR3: CASSLTSEGRTLHF

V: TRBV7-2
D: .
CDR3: CASSSQVGGAFF

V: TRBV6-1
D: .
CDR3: CASSTGEGNYGYTF

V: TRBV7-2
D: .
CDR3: CASSLRTVLHF

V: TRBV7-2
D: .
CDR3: CVSSLARVNTGELFF

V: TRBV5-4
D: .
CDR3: CASSLEGGSYNEQFF

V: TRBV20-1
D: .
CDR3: CSAPNDTPSGANVLTF

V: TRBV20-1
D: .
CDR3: CSARDLGWNQPQHF

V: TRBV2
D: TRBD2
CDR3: CASRGLAGAYNEQFF

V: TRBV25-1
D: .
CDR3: CASSGVGTKASYEQYF

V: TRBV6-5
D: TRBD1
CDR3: CASSYSTGGGNTIYF

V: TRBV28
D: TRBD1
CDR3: CASPDAGTGGGLGTEAFF

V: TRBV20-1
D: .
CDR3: CSARDLSGGGLEKLFF

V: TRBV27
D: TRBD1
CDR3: CASSLGQGIGETQYF

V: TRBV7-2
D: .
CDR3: CASSLAVRVPDTQYF

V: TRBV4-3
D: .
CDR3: CASSHLTGNQETQYF

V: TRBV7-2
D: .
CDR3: CASSPRTGTDTQYF

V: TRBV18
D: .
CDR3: CASSLEQVAYEQYF

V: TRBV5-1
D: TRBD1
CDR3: CASSERTGGWTEAFF

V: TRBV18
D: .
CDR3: CASSSKFGNTIYF

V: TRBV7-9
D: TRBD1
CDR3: CASSFYDRGEGYTF

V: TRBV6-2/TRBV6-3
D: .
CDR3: CASSGWGGEKLFF

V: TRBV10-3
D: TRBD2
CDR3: CAITPASGGKNTGELFF

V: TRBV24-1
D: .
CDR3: CATSDSGAGNTIYF

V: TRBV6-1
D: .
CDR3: CASRAAGEFQPQHF

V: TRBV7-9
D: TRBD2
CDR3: CASSFGGADTDTQYF

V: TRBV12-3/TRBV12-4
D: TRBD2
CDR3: CASRLSGGAFDTQYF

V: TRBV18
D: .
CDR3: CASSKGRQDQPQHF

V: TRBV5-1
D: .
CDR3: CASSLAVTGYGYTF

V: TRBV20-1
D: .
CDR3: CSATMTVDSNQPQHF

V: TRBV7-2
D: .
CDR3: CASSYRQTQETQYF

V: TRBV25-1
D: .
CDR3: CASSELGRGGSNYGYTF

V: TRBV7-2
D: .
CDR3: CASSLDTPFKSF

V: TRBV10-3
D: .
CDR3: CAISESASGRGYTF

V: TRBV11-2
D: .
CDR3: CASSLSGQSFYEQYF

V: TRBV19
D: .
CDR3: CASSPLGAGDTQYF

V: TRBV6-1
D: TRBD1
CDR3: CASGQDLMNTEAFF

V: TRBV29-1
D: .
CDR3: CSLQGNTDTQYF

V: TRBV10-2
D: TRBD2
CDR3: CASSESRPGSGGFSYEQYF

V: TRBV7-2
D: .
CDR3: CASSQGSQPQHF

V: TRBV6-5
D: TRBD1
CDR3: CASSYTTGRNQPQHF

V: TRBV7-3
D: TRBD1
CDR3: CASSLNSVGTGQYF

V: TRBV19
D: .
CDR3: CASSSFGEQYF

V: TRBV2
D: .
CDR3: CASSTSTEYGYTF

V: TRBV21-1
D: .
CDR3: CASSKTGAVGNTEAFF

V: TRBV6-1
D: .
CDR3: CASSEVGETQYF

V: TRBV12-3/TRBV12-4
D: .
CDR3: CASSPAATKNQPQHF

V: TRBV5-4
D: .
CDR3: CASSLGGQDYGYTF

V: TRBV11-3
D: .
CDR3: CASSLESGSTDTQYF

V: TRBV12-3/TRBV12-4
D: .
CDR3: CASSLLIRADEQFF

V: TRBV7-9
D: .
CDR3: CGGAGSGANVLTF

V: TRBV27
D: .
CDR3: CASKERGAHYGSYNSPLHF

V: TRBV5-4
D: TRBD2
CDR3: CASREGLAGEQFF

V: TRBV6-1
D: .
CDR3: CASSEAASATQPQHF

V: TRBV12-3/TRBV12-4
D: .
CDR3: CASMGPTLNSPLHF